This is a list of T cell receptor beta chains from one sample in a study of blood T cell repertoires in COVID-19. The assay was immunoSEQ multiplex PCR, and TCRdb's table has in-frame clones only and misses some. The top ten clones hold 8% to 9% of a sample with about 210,000 clones, 81% of them seen once. The sequencing input was PBMCs or T cells enriched from blood (not recorded which). All receptors derive from a woman aged 50 to 60 with acute COVID-19. Both conserved end residues are trimmed from each CDR3. The size of a clone is reported for some rows only, either as once, few or many, or as a class for expanded clones.

v_gene	abundance	j_gene	CDR3aa
TRBV7-9	few	TRBJ1-6	ASSSDIMAVSPLH
TRBV24-1	-	TRBJ2-1	ATSESISGQLEQF
TRBV19	-	TRBJ1-4	ASSTRGLWSQGLNEKLF
TRBV5-4	-	TRBJ2-3	ASSLVGRLGAGGNTDTQY
TRBV11-2	-	TRBJ1-5	ASSLYSNQPQH
TRBV7-2	few	TRBJ1-1	ASSSTGVGTEAF
TRBV3-1/TRBV3-2	few	TRBJ1-1	ASTRGSLELNTEAF
TRBV12-2	-	TRBJ1-1	ASRLRDRYMNTEAF
TRBV2	-	TRBJ1-4	ASSEGTGRAKLF
TRBV4-3	-	TRBJ2-1	ASSQDRDRLVDEQF
TRBV7-3	-	TRBJ1-1	ASSLTPHRVPNTEAF
TRBV4-1	once	TRBJ1-1	ASSQVGGRASEGAF
TRBV5-1	-	TRBJ2-5	ASSLTGPLGETQY
TRBV7-8	-	TRBJ2-1	ASSFGWVGEQF
TRBV28	-	TRBJ2-7	ASSFQTGPQY
TRBV19	-	TRBJ2-7	ASSTTGFYEQY
TRBV29-1	-	TRBJ2-3	SVPGGRADTQY
TRBV27	-	TRBJ1-2	ASSTGQGAYGYT
TRBV12-3/TRBV12-4	-	TRBJ1-1	ASSLSGIEAF